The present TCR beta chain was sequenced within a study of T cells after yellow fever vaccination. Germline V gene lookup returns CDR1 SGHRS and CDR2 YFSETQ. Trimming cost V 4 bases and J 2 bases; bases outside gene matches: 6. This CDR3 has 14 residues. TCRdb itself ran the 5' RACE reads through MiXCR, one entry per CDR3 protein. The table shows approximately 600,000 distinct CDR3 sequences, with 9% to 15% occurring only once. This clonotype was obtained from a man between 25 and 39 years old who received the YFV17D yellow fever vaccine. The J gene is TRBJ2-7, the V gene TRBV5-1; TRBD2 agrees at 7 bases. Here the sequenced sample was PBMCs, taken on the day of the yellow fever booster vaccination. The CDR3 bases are TGCGCCAGCAGCCAGAAAGCGGGGCCCTACGAGCAGTACTTC. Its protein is CASSQKAGPYEQYF. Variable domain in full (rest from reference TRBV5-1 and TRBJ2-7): KAGVTQTPRYLIKTRGQQVTLSCSPISGHRSVSWYQQTPGQGLQFLFEYFSETQRNKGNFPGRFSGRQFSNSRSEMNVSTLELGDSALYLCASSQKAGPYEQYFGPGTRLTVT.